The next 4 T cell receptor beta chains were all read from a single sample in a study of shared clonotypes between healthy human individuals (TCRdb year 2020). The method was the immunoSEQ multiplex PCR assay. The source is immuneACCESS, and TCRdb retained only in-frame sequences with V and J called. Part of the clones is not carried over; for the studies checked, unresolved V genes explain less than half of this, and the remainder is unexplained. The sample table contains a few million clones; only one count was recorded for around 95% of them. Together, the top ten hold 0.13% of the sample. The material sequenced was naive CD4+ T cells sorted from blood. The cell subset or site label here, explained by the study, means: CD45RA+ positively selected. These receptors were collected from a man aged 18-30 years in good health.

This rearrangement joins TRBV6-5 to TRBJ1-2; 12 bases agree with TRBD1. CDR3 length: 15 residues. CDR1 is MNHEY and CDR2 is SVGAGI in the germline V gene. The ends lost 6 bases at V and 12 bases at J; junction bases unmatched: 14. The CDR3 spells CASRDHQGQGARHTF. CDR3 in DNA: TGTGCCAGCAGGGACCACCAGGGACAGGGGGCGCGTCACACCTTC.

The CDR3 DNA is TGCAGCGTTCCGAAACGTAACTATGGCTACACCTTC. It yields the protein CSVPKRNYGYTF. The J gene is TRBJ1-2, the V gene TRBV29-1; the D is unclear. The CDR3 spans 12 residues. CDR1 and CDR2 (germline): SQVTM, ANQGSEA. Trimming shortened V by 5 bases and J by 1 base, and 8 bases separated the two germline ends.

In this sample, this clone turned up once. The gene calls are TRBV11-2 and TRBJ2-5; D gene uncertain. Trimming took off 1 base at V and 4 bases at J, with 13 bases between the two ends. The germline V gene encodes CDR1 SGHAT and CDR2 FQNNGV. The CDR3 is 15 residues long. The CDR3 DNA follows: TGTGCCAGCAGCTTAGGTCACCCCTCCGGAGAGACCCAGTACTTC. Amino acid sequence: CASSLGHPSGETQYF.

The chain is built from TRBV6-1 and TRBJ2-6, with D unclear. CDR3 length: 21 amino acids. Per germline, CDR1 MNHNS and CDR2 SASEGT. Trimming removed 0 bases at V and 3 bases at J, with 24 bases between. The CDR3 nucleotides read TGTGCCAGCAGTGAAGCGCTTGACGGGTTGGTTCGGCCTAATGGGGCCAACGTCCTGACTTTC. It encodes CASSEALDGLVRPNGANVLTF.